A single sample gave rise to the 9 T cell receptor beta chains below, sequenced in a study of CD8 T cells in Susac syndrome. Reverse transcription used roughly 0.5 to 1 ug RNA and random hexamers. One entry per CDR3 protein results from TCRdb running MiXCR on the immunoSEQ multiplex PCR reads. The sample consists of about 120,000 distinct CDR3 sequences, 94% of them appearing once. The sample was CD4+ T cells from PBMCs. The receptors stem from a human donor in good health.

The chain is built from TRBV7-2 and TRBJ1-2; 9 bases fit TRBD1. The CDR3 has 11 amino acids. Per germline, CDR1 SGHTA and CDR2 FQGNSA. The trim removed 11 bases at V and 4 bases at J, leaving 2 bases unmatched. The CDR3 sequence is CASGQGYGYTF. CDR3 in DNA: TGTGCCTCGGGACAGGGCTATGGCTACACCTTC.

This chain connects TRBV2 to TRBJ1-2; TRBD1 matches at 10 bases. The junction had 11 bases not matched to a gene; V was cut back by 4 bases and J by 3 bases. The CDR3 length is 17 residues. Germline V gives CDR1 SNHLY, CDR2 FYNNEI. In DNA, the CDR3 is TGTGCCAGCAGTGGGGACAGGGGAAGGAGGGACCACTATGGCTACACCTTC. It codes for CASSGDRGRRDHYGYTF.

The chain employs TRBV6-2 or TRBV6-3 and TRBJ2-1; D possibly matches TRBD1 or TRBD2 (6 bases each). Trimming pared 8 bases from V and 5 bases from J, leaving 13 bases between. The CDR3 is made up of 13 amino acids. CDR1 and CDR2 (germline): MNHEY, SVGEGT. The CDR3 nucleotides read TGTGCCAGCCGGGGGCGGACTAACAATGAGCAGTTCTTC. Its protein is CASRGRTNNEQFF.

This rearrangement joins TRBV2 to TRBJ2-7; TRBD1 or TRBD2 may be the D gene (5 bases each). V lost 5 bases to trimming and J lost 3 bases, with 14 bases between them. In germline, CDR1 is SNHLY, CDR2 FYNNEI. The CDR3 length is 14 residues. The CDR3 bases are TGTGCCAGCAGTACCCGGGACGGAGGCTACGAGCAGTACTTC. Translating it yields CASSTRDGGYEQYF.

This chain connects TRBV27 to TRBJ1-5, with D maybe TRBD1 (6 bases). Deletions cut 8 bases from V and 4 bases from J, with 15 bases between. The CDR3 consists of 14 residues. Germline CDR1 reads MNHEY; CDR2 reads SMNVEV (reference sequence). CDR3: CASGGGARNQPQHF. The CDR3 DNA sequence: TGTGCCAGCGGAGGGGGGGCGCGGAATCAGCCCCAGCATTTT.

This sequence joins TRBV25-1 and TRBJ2-7, with D possibly TRBD1 on 6 matching bases. CDR3 length: 13 residues. Between the trimmed V and J ends, which lost 8 bases and 6 bases, there was a span of 17 bases. Germline V gene data show CDR1 as MGHDK and CDR2 as SYGVNS. The CDR3 DNA reads TGTGCCAGCGCCAAGACAGGCCCCTCCGAGCAGTACTTC. This codes for CASAKTGPSEQYF.

V and J are TRBV20-1 and TRBJ2-1; TRBD2 agrees at 8 bases. This CDR3 spans 13 amino acids. CDR1 is DFQATT and CDR2 is SNEGSKA in the germline V gene (reference sequence). Unmatched junction bases numbered 5, after V lost 5 bases and J lost 5 bases. CDR3 sequence reads: CSAYQRENNEQFF. The DNA of the CDR3 is TGCAGTGCTTATCAGCGGGAGAACAATGAGCAGTTCTTC.

The chain has TRBV28 and TRBJ1-4; D call uncertain. The CDR3 is 14 amino acids. V was pared by 5 bases and J by 5 bases, with 12 bases between. Germline assignment: CDR1 MDHEN and CDR2 SYDVKM. CDR3 nucleotides: TGTGCCAGCAGTACAAGACGGAGAAATGAAAAACTGTTTTTT. Translation: CASSTRRRNEKLFF.

V and J are TRBV2 and TRBJ1-6; 10 positions match TRBD1. The CDR3 is made up of 14 amino acids. CDR1 and CDR2 (germline): SNHLY, FYNNEI. Trimming removed 7 bases from V and 10 bases from J; junction bases left unmatched: 7. CDR3 loop: CASILTGGESPLHF. CDR3 nucleotide sequence: TGTGCCAGCATCCTGACAGGGGGCGAGTCACCCCTCCACTTT.